This T cell receptor (beta chain) was captured by sequencing in a study of blood T cells in healthy people across ages. Germline CDR1 and CDR2: MNHEY and SMNVEV (reference sequence). The CDR3 spans 16 residues. V was pared by 0 bases and J by 0 bases, with 12 bases between. Alongside a J-beta primer mix, a sample-barcoded 5' primer served in a second PCR lasting about 6 to 11 cycles. One entry per CDR3 protein results from TCRdb running MiXCR on the 5' RACE reads. The data contain around 1,800,000 distinct CDR3 sequences, about two fifths of them singletons. This clonotype was picked up many times. The source of this sequence is a human donor in good health. The V gene is TRBV27, the J gene TRBJ2-7; D gene uncertain. Sequenced input: blood. CDR3 coding DNA: TGTGCCAGCAGTTTATCTGGGCAGGACCTCTCCTACGAGCAGTACTTC. Translated, it gives CASSLSGQDLSYEQYF.